These T cell receptor beta chains were read from a single sample in a study of blood T cell repertoires in COVID-19. Data came from immunoSEQ multiplex PCR; TCRdb stores just in-frame clones and leaves some out. In the table there are 150,000 to 200,000 clones, about 88% of which are singletons. Sequencing was performed on peripheral blood. Receptors were obtained from a man between 60 and 70 years old with acute or convalescent COVID-19. CDR3s include the opening cysteine and the closing phenylalanine or tryptophan. A D gene is named only where the DNA matches it firmly. Not all rows give a size; the values are once, few, many and, for expanded clones, a class.

TRBV11-2,-,15,-,TRBJ1-1,CASSPIRAPGTEAFF,TGTGCCAGCAGCCCCATCCGAGCTCCGGGCACTGAAGCTTTCTTT
TRBV7-9,-,13,-,TRBJ2-5,CASSLGRGRIQYF,TGTGCCAGCAGCTTAGGCAGGGGCCGGATCCAGTACTTC
TRBV30,-,15,-,TRBJ1-5,CAWSRRRGHNQPQHF,TGTGCCTGGAGTAGGCGCAGGGGACACAATCAGCCCCAGCATTTT
TRBV27,TRBD1,16,-,TRBJ1-2,CASSSGDREGIYGYTF,TGTGCCAGCAGTTCGGGGGACAGGGAGGGGATTTATGGCTACACCTTC
TRBV19,-,15,-,TRBJ1-1,CASSIPGGLNTEAFF,TGTGCCAGTAGTATCCCCGGGGGACTGAACACTGAAGCTTTCTTT
TRBV6-5,TRBD1,15,-,TRBJ1-2,CASSYYPGQGYGYTF,TGTGCCAGCAGTTACTACCCGGGACAGGGGTATGGCTACACCTTC
TRBV2,-,14,-,TRBJ2-5,CASSPWEAQETQYF,TGTGCCAGCAGTCCCTGGGAGGCACAAGAGACCCAGTACTTC
TRBV5-8,-,14,-,TRBJ1-1,CASSLGVDHTEAFF,TGTGCCAGCAGCTTAGGGGTTGATCACACTGAAGCTTTCTTT
TRBV4-1,-,14,-,TRBJ2-3,CASSQVGGTDTQYF,TGCGCCAGCAGCCAAGTCGGAGGGACAGATACGCAGTATTTT
TRBV2,-,14,-,TRBJ2-3,CASNERDITDTQYF,TGTGCCAGCAATGAACGGGACATCACAGATACGCAGTATTTT
TRBV25-1,TRBD2,15,once,TRBJ2-1,CASSDSGPPYNEQFF,TGTGCCAGCAGTGATAGCGGGCCTCCCTACAATGAGCAGTTCTTC
TRBV5-1,TRBD1,17,-,TRBJ2-3,CASSLRETGGPTDTQYF,TGCGCCAGCAGCCTTCGGGAAACAGGGGGTCCCACAGATACGCAGTATTTT
TRBV19,TRBD1,15,-,TRBJ2-3,CASRDRGYSTDTQYF,TGTGCCAGTAGGGACAGGGGATACAGCACAGATACGCAGTATTTT
TRBV24-1,-,12,-,TRBJ1-5,CATSDSGQPQHF,TGTGCCACCAGTGATTCGGGTCAGCCCCAGCATTTT
TRBV5-1,TRBD1,14,-,TRBJ2-5,CASSRTGGEETQYF,TGCGCCAGCAGCCGTACAGGGGGAGAAGAGACCCAGTACTTC
TRBV27,TRBD1,16,once,TRBJ2-5,CASRPRTGGMPETQYF,TGTGCCAGCAGACCACGGACAGGGGGGATGCCAGAGACCCAGTACTTC
TRBV5-1,-,14,-,TRBJ1-2,CASSLDGLNYGYTF,TGCGCCAGCAGCTTGGATGGGCTGAACTATGGCTACACCTTC
TRBV9,TRBD2,14,-,TRBJ2-5,CASSVGLAGETQYF,TGTGCCAGCAGCGTAGGCTTAGCGGGGGAGACCCAGTACTTC
TRBV18,TRBD2,16,-,TRBJ2-2,CASSPLSGANTGELFF,TGTGCCAGCTCACCTCTGAGCGGGGCTAACACCGGGGAGCTGTTTTTT
TRBV7-2,-,14,-,TRBJ2-3,CASSPEVGADTQYF,TGTGCCAGCAGCCCAGAGGTGGGAGCAGATACGCAGTATTTT
TRBV18,TRBD1,16,once,TRBJ1-1,CASSPPWDRDYTEAFF,TGTGCCAGCTCACCACCATGGGACAGGGACTATACTGAAGCTTTCTTT
TRBV6-5,TRBD1,13,-,TRBJ1-1,CASWGQGNTEAFF,TGTGCCAGCTGGGGACAGGGAAACACTGAAGCTTTCTTT
TRBV2,TRBD2,14,once,TRBJ2-3,CASGTSGSTDTQYF,TGTGCCAGCGGGACTAGCGGGAGCACAGATACGCAGTATTTT
TRBV4-1,TRBD1,15,once,TRBJ1-4,CASSLGQGPGEKLFF,TGCGCCAGCAGCCTGGGACAGGGTCCAGGTGAAAAACTGTTTTTT
TRBV9,-,16,-,TRBJ2-2,CASSPRQDANTGELFF,TGTGCCAGCAGCCCCCGACAGGACGCGAACACCGGGGAGCTGTTTTTT
TRBV29-1,-,13,-,TRBJ1-1,CSVGHRRNTEAFF,TGCAGCGTTGGACACAGAAGGAACACTGAAGCTTTCTTT
TRBV27,TRBD1,14,-,TRBJ1-5,CASTTGGLNQPQHF,TGTGCCAGTACGACAGGGGGCCTCAATCAGCCCCAGCATTTT
TRBV6-5,TRBD1,13,-,TRBJ1-2,CAIKRGQGYGYTF,TGTGCCATCAAACGGGGACAGGGATATGGCTACACCTTC
TRBV3-1/TRBV3-2,TRBD2,15,once,TRBJ2-7,CASSHSSGRAYEQYF,TGTGCCAGCAGCCACTCTAGCGGGAGGGCGTACGAGCAGTACTTC
TRBV27,TRBD2,16,-,TRBJ2-3,CASSPAGTSNTDTQYF,TGTGCCAGCAGTCCCGCCGGGACTAGCAACACAGATACGCAGTATTTT
TRBV5-5,TRBD1,15,-,TRBJ1-2,CASSLSQGVNYGYTF,TGTGCCAGCAGCTTGAGCCAGGGGGTTAACTATGGCTACACCTTC
TRBV5-4,-,15,-,TRBJ2-2,CASSSTGSSSGELFF,TGTGCCAGCAGCTCAACAGGGTCGAGCTCCGGGGAGCTGTTTTTT
TRBV10-3,-,14,-,TRBJ1-2,CAISEREEAYGYTF,TGTGCCATCAGTGAGCGTGAAGAGGCCTATGGCTACACCTTC
TRBV7-2,TRBD2,16,-,TRBJ2-2,CASSSTSGGYTGELFF,TGTGCCAGCAGCTCCACTAGCGGGGGATATACCGGGGAGCTGTTTTTT
TRBV7-3,-,13,-,TRBJ2-7,CASSLRRGYEQYF,TGTGCCAGCAGCTTAAGGCGCGGCTACGAGCAGTACTTC